The rows below give T cell receptor beta chains drawn from one sample of a study of shared clonotypes between healthy human individuals. The protocol was immunoSEQ multiplex PCR, while the TCRdb copy is restricted to in-frame clones and leaves out a portion. The table lists about 750,000 clones, 80% to 95% of them singletons. Specimen: naive CD8+ T cells sorted from blood. These receptors all come from a young man in good health. CDR3s include the opening cysteine and the closing phenylalanine or tryptophan. Fields, in order: clone size, J gene, V gene, D gene, CDR3 protein, CDR3 DNA. A D gene is named only where the DNA matches it firmly. Only part of the rows carry a size: once, few, many, or a class if the clone is expanded.

clone size: NA
J gene: TRBJ2-2
V gene: TRBV28
D gene: NA
CDR3 protein: CASSFNGGWGADTGELFF
CDR3 DNA: TGTGCCAGCAGCTTCAACGGGGGCTGGGGCGCGGACACCGGGGAGCTGTTTTTT

clone size: NA
J gene: TRBJ2-7
V gene: TRBV7-2
D gene: NA
CDR3 protein: CASSPQASYEQYF
CDR3 DNA: TGTGCCAGCAGCCCCCAAGCCTCCTACGAGCAGTACTTC

clone size: NA
J gene: TRBJ2-2
V gene: TRBV10-3
D gene: TRBD2
CDR3 protein: CATSRLAETSRGELFF
CDR3 DNA: TGTGCCACCTCAAGACTAGCGGAGACCTCTAGGGGGGAGCTGTTTTTT

clone size: once
J gene: TRBJ2-6
V gene: TRBV10-3
D gene: NA
CDR3 protein: CATVRDTYSGANVLTF
CDR3 DNA: TGTGCCACCGTCAGGGACACATACTCTGGGGCCAACGTCCTGACTTTC

clone size: NA
J gene: TRBJ2-2
V gene: TRBV29-1
D gene: NA
CDR3 protein: CSILTANTGELFF
CDR3 DNA: TGCAGCATTCTTACGGCTAACACCGGGGAGCTGTTTTTT

clone size: once
J gene: TRBJ2-7
V gene: TRBV5-1
D gene: TRBD2
CDR3 protein: CASSLVAGGNYEQYF
CDR3 DNA: TGCGCCAGCAGCTTGGTAGCGGGAGGGAACTACGAGCAGTACTTC

clone size: NA
J gene: TRBJ2-1
V gene: TRBV6-5
D gene: TRBD2
CDR3 protein: CASSPRTSGRSEQFF
CDR3 DNA: TGTGCCAGCAGCCCCCGGACTAGCGGGAGGAGTGAGCAGTTCTTC

clone size: NA
J gene: TRBJ1-5
V gene: TRBV6-6
D gene: TRBD1
CDR3 protein: CASSFQGGQPQHF
CDR3 DNA: TGTGCCAGCAGTTTCCAGGGGGGCCAGCCCCAGCATTTT

clone size: NA
J gene: TRBJ2-7
V gene: TRBV9
D gene: TRBD1
CDR3 protein: CASSRPGQLYEQYF
CDR3 DNA: TGTGCCAGCAGCCGCCCGGGACAGCTCTACGAGCAGTACTTC

clone size: few
J gene: TRBJ2-2
V gene: TRBV5-4
D gene: NA
CDR3 protein: CASSPTGLTGELFF
CDR3 DNA: TGTGCCAGCAGCCCGACAGGTCTCACCGGGGAGCTGTTTTTT

clone size: NA
J gene: TRBJ1-2
V gene: TRBV6-5
D gene: NA
CDR3 protein: CASSWDPLNYGYTF
CDR3 DNA: TGTGCCAGCAGCTGGGACCCGTTAAACTATGGCTACACCTTC

clone size: NA
J gene: TRBJ2-4
V gene: TRBV19
D gene: NA
CDR3 protein: CASSLGGGNIQYF
CDR3 DNA: TGTGCCAGTAGTTTAGGAGGGGGCAACATTCAGTACTTC

clone size: NA
J gene: TRBJ2-5
V gene: TRBV5-4
D gene: NA
CDR3 protein: CASSGGTEQETQYF
CDR3 DNA: TGTGCCAGCAGCGGGGGGACGGAACAAGAGACCCAGTACTTC

clone size: NA
J gene: TRBJ1-1
V gene: TRBV7-3
D gene: NA
CDR3 protein: CASSAQGGPNTEAFF
CDR3 DNA: TGTGCCAGCAGTGCCCAGGGAGGGCCGAACACTGAAGCTTTCTTT

clone size: NA
J gene: TRBJ2-4
V gene: TRBV9
D gene: NA
CDR3 protein: CASSSPGTNIQYF
CDR3 DNA: TGTGCCAGCAGTTCTCCCGGGACAAACATTCAGTACTTC

clone size: NA
J gene: TRBJ2-7
V gene: TRBV10-1
D gene: TRBD2
CDR3 protein: CASSEHYSGTSLYEQYF
CDR3 DNA: TGCGCCAGCAGTGAACACTACTCCGGGACTAGTTTGTACGAGCAGTACTTC

clone size: NA
J gene: TRBJ2-1
V gene: TRBV11-2
D gene: NA
CDR3 protein: CASSVTSPSDEQFF
CDR3 DNA: TGTGCCAGCAGTGTAACTAGCCCCTCTGATGAGCAGTTCTTC

clone size: NA
J gene: TRBJ2-1
V gene: TRBV4-2
D gene: TRBD2
CDR3 protein: CASSQGTAHPALADYDEQFF
CDR3 DNA: TGTGCCAGCAGCCAGGGAACAGCCCACCCCGCGCTAGCGGACTACGATGAGCAGTTCTTC

clone size: NA
J gene: TRBJ2-2
V gene: TRBV27
D gene: NA
CDR3 protein: CASSLLGSSTGELFF
CDR3 DNA: TGTGCCAGCAGTTTACTGGGATCGAGCACCGGGGAGCTGTTTTTT

clone size: NA
J gene: TRBJ2-6
V gene: TRBV9
D gene: NA
CDR3 protein: CASSGGRVNGANVLTF
CDR3 DNA: TGTGCCAGCAGCGGGGGACGGGTCAATGGGGCCAACGTCCTGACTTTC

clone size: NA
J gene: TRBJ2-7
V gene: TRBV6-5
D gene: NA
CDR3 protein: CASSYQGDSNEQYF
CDR3 DNA: TGTGCCAGCAGTTATCAGGGGGACTCAAACGAGCAGTACTTC

clone size: NA
J gene: TRBJ2-5
V gene: TRBV29-1
D gene: NA
CDR3 protein: CSVDQGIETQYF
CDR3 DNA: TGCAGCGTTGATCAGGGCATAGAGACCCAGTACTTC

clone size: NA
J gene: TRBJ2-5
V gene: TRBV5-1
D gene: NA
CDR3 protein: CASRDSIQETQYF
CDR3 DNA: TGCGCCAGCAGGGACAGTATCCAAGAGACCCAGTACTTC

clone size: NA
J gene: TRBJ2-5
V gene: TRBV5-6
D gene: NA
CDR3 protein: CASSLGLQETQYF
CDR3 DNA: TGTGCCAGCAGCTTGGGCCTCCAAGAGACCCAGTACTTC

clone size: NA
J gene: TRBJ1-2
V gene: TRBV29-1
D gene: NA
CDR3 protein: CSVEELNSQGYTF
CDR3 DNA: TGCAGCGTTGAAGAACTTAACAGTCAGGGCTACACCTTC

clone size: NA
J gene: TRBJ2-7
V gene: TRBV19
D gene: NA
CDR3 protein: CASSPSDGPYEQYF
CDR3 DNA: TGTGCCAGTAGTCCATCGGACGGCCCTTACGAGCAGTACTTC

clone size: NA
J gene: TRBJ2-1
V gene: TRBV21-1
D gene: NA
CDR3 protein: CASSPHPPGVSYNEQFF
CDR3 DNA: TGTGCCAGCAGCCCACACCCCCCCGGGGTCTCCTACAATGAGCAGTTCTTC

clone size: NA
J gene: TRBJ2-3
V gene: TRBV9
D gene: TRBD2
CDR3 protein: CASSVALTGLADTDTQYF
CDR3 DNA: TGTGCCAGCAGCGTAGCCTTGACCGGACTAGCGGACACAGATACGCAGTATTTT

clone size: NA
J gene: TRBJ2-3
V gene: TRBV6-5
D gene: TRBD2
CDR3 protein: CASSWTRSDTQYF
CDR3 DNA: TGTGCCAGCAGTTGGACTAGGTCGGATACGCAGTATTTT

clone size: NA
J gene: TRBJ2-1
V gene: TRBV9
D gene: NA
CDR3 protein: CASSPGTGNEQFF
CDR3 DNA: TGTGCCAGCAGCCCTGGGACTGGGAATGAGCAGTTCTTC

clone size: NA
J gene: TRBJ2-1
V gene: TRBV28
D gene: NA
CDR3 protein: CASSGGALRSGVIDEQFF
CDR3 DNA: TGTGCCAGCAGTGGGGGGGCGTTGAGATCGGGAGTGATAGATGAGCAGTTCTTC

clone size: NA
J gene: TRBJ2-7
V gene: TRBV2
D gene: NA
CDR3 protein: CASRTTKRNEQYF
CDR3 DNA: TGTGCCAGCCGGACAACCAAGCGGAACGAGCAGTACTTC

clone size: NA
J gene: TRBJ2-5
V gene: TRBV7-7
D gene: TRBD1
CDR3 protein: CASSSTPTGEQETQYF
CDR3 DNA: TGTGCTAGCAGCTCAACGCCGACAGGGGAACAAGAGACCCAGTACTTC

clone size: NA
J gene: TRBJ2-3
V gene: TRBV10-1
D gene: NA
CDR3 protein: CASRGELGDTQYF
CDR3 DNA: TGCGCCAGCAGGGGGGAACTCGGAGATACGCAGTATTTT

clone size: NA
J gene: TRBJ2-3
V gene: TRBV9
D gene: NA
CDR3 protein: CASSAYASSDGASTDTQYF
CDR3 DNA: TGTGCCAGCAGCGCGTACGCGTCCTCGGATGGAGCTAGCACAGATACGCAGTATTTT

clone size: NA
J gene: TRBJ2-1
V gene: TRBV27
D gene: NA
CDR3 protein: CASSPLAVGDNEQFF
CDR3 DNA: TGTGCCAGCAGTCCGTTAGCAGTAGGGGACAATGAGCAGTTCTTC

clone size: NA
J gene: TRBJ2-3
V gene: TRBV11-3
D gene: NA
CDR3 protein: CASSYAADMSTQYF
CDR3 DNA: TGTGCCAGCAGCTACGCCGCGGACATGTCCACGCAGTATTTT

clone size: NA
J gene: TRBJ2-7
V gene: TRBV14
D gene: TRBD1
CDR3 protein: CASSSIPGQGPTSSYEQYF
CDR3 DNA: TGTGCCAGCAGCTCCATTCCGGGACAGGGCCCTACTAGCTCCTACGAGCAGTACTTC

clone size: NA
J gene: TRBJ2-7
V gene: TRBV4-1
D gene: NA
CDR3 protein: CASSQWEAYEQYF
CDR3 DNA: TGCGCCAGCAGCCAGTGGGAGGCCTACGAGCAGTACTTC

clone size: NA
J gene: TRBJ2-1
V gene: TRBV11-2
D gene: NA
CDR3 protein: CASSFTDYNEQFF
CDR3 DNA: TGTGCCAGCAGCTTTACCGACTACAATGAGCAGTTCTTC

clone size: NA
J gene: TRBJ2-7
V gene: TRBV5-8
D gene: TRBD2
CDR3 protein: CASSLGTSGSHEQYF
CDR3 DNA: TGTGCCAGCAGCTTGGGGACTAGCGGGAGCCACGAGCAGTACTTC

clone size: NA
J gene: TRBJ1-3
V gene: TRBV9
D gene: NA
CDR3 protein: CASSVGGNTIYF
CDR3 DNA: TGTGCCAGCAGCGTAGGTGGAAACACCATATATTTT

clone size: NA
J gene: TRBJ2-7
V gene: TRBV7-9
D gene: TRBD1
CDR3 protein: CASSEGQGPSYEQYF
CDR3 DNA: TGTGCCAGCAGCGAAGGACAGGGTCCCTCCTACGAGCAGTACTTC

clone size: NA
J gene: TRBJ2-7
V gene: TRBV7-8
D gene: TRBD2
CDR3 protein: CASSLTPGLAGSYEQYF
CDR3 DNA: TGTGCCAGCAGCTTAACCCCTGGACTAGCGGGTTCCTACGAGCAGTACTTC

clone size: NA
J gene: TRBJ2-3
V gene: TRBV7-7
D gene: NA
CDR3 protein: CASSLGQADTQYF
CDR3 DNA: TGTGCTAGCAGCTTAGGGCAAGCAGATACGCAGTATTTT

clone size: NA
J gene: TRBJ1-4
V gene: TRBV7-9
D gene: TRBD1
CDR3 protein: CASSTPGQGMEKLFF
CDR3 DNA: TGTGCCAGCAGCACCCCCGGACAGGGTATGGAAAAACTGTTTTTT

clone size: NA
J gene: TRBJ2-1
V gene: TRBV20-1
D gene: TRBD2
CDR3 protein: CSAREENEQFF
CDR3 DNA: TGCAGTGCTCGGGAGGAGAATGAGCAGTTCTTC

clone size: NA
J gene: TRBJ2-5
V gene: TRBV7-2
D gene: TRBD2
CDR3 protein: CAIHGLAGGGLETQYF
CDR3 DNA: TGTGCCATCCACGGATTAGCGGGAGGAGGGCTCGAGACCCAGTACTTC

clone size: NA
J gene: TRBJ2-3
V gene: TRBV2
D gene: TRBD2
CDR3 protein: CADNTGGSQYF
CDR3 DNA: TGTGCCGACAACACGGGGGGTTCCCAGTATTTT

clone size: NA
J gene: TRBJ2-1
V gene: TRBV19
D gene: NA
CDR3 protein: CASSNLGLMGEQFF
CDR3 DNA: TGTGCCAGTAGTAATCTCGGACTAATGGGTGAGCAGTTCTTC

clone size: NA
J gene: TRBJ2-5
V gene: TRBV5-8
D gene: TRBD2
CDR3 protein: CASSSGREVSQETQYF
CDR3 DNA: TGTGCCAGCAGCTCCGGGCGGGAGGTCTCGCAAGAGACCCAGTACTTC

clone size: NA
J gene: TRBJ2-3
V gene: TRBV7-9
D gene: NA
CDR3 protein: CASSSAIGGAGYSTDTQYF
CDR3 DNA: TGTGCCAGCAGCTCCGCCATCGGGGGCGCAGGCTATAGCACAGATACGCAGTATTTT

clone size: NA
J gene: TRBJ2-5
V gene: TRBV29-1
D gene: NA
CDR3 protein: CSVEGREETQYF
CDR3 DNA: TGCAGCGTTGAGGGCAGGGAAGAGACCCAGTACTTC

clone size: NA
J gene: TRBJ1-1
V gene: TRBV11-3
D gene: NA
CDR3 protein: CASSLAGEGTEAFF
CDR3 DNA: TGTGCCAGCAGCTTAGCCGGGGAGGGGACTGAAGCTTTCTTT

clone size: NA
J gene: TRBJ2-7
V gene: TRBV29-1
D gene: TRBD1
CDR3 protein: CSAWTGEYEQYF
CDR3 DNA: TGCAGCGCCTGGACAGGGGAATACGAGCAGTACTTC

clone size: NA
J gene: TRBJ2-3
V gene: TRBV5-6
D gene: TRBD2
CDR3 protein: CASSLEASGRGTDTQYF
CDR3 DNA: TGTGCCAGCAGCTTGGAGGCTAGCGGGAGGGGGACAGATACGCAGTATTTT

clone size: NA
J gene: TRBJ2-5
V gene: TRBV7-8
D gene: NA
CDR3 protein: CASSLRVGETQYF
CDR3 DNA: TGTGCCAGCAGCTTAAGGGTAGGAGAGACCCAGTACTTC

clone size: NA
J gene: TRBJ2-2
V gene: TRBV5-8
D gene: NA
CDR3 protein: CASSPPWGHLAGELFF
CDR3 DNA: TGTGCCAGCAGCCCCCCGTGGGGGCATCTCGCCGGGGAGCTGTTTTTT